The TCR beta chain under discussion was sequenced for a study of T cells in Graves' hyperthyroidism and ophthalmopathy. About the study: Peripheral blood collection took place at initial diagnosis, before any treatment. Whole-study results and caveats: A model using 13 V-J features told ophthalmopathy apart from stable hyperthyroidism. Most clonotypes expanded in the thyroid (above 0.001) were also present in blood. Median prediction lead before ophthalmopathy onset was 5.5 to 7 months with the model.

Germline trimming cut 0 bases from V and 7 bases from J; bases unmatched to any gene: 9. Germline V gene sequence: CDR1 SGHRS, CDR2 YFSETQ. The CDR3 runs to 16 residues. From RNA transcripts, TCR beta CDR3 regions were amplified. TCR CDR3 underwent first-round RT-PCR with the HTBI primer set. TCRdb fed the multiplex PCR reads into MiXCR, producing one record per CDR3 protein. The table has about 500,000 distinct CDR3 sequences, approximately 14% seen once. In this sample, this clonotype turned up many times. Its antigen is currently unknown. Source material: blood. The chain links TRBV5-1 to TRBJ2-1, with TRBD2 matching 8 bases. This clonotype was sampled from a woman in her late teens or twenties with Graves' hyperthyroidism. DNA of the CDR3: TGCGCCAGCAGCTTGGGCCCGGGAGGGCCGGGAAATGAGCAGTTCTTC. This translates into CASSLGPGGPGNEQFF.